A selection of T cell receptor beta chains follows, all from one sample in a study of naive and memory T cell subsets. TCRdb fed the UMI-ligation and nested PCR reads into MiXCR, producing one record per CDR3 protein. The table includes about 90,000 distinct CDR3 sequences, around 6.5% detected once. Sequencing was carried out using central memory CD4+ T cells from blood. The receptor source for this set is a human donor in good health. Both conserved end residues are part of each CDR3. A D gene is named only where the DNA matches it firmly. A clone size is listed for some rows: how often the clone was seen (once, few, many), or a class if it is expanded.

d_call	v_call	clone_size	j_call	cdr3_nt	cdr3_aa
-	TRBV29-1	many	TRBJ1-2	TGCAGCGCGGCAGGGGATGGCTACACCTTC	CSAAGDGYTF
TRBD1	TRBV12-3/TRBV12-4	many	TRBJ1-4	TGTGCCAGCAGTTTAGCGACAGGGAAGAAACTGTTTTTT	CASSLATGKKLFF
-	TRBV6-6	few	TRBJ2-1	TGTGCCAGCACCGCCAGGAGCTCCTACAATGAGCAGTTCTTC	CASTARSSYNEQFF
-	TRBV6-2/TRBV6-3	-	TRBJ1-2	TGTGCCAGCAGGCGCGCTGGGGGAGATGGCTACACCTTC	CASRRAGGDGYTF
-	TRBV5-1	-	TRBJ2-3	TGCGCCAGCAGCCAGAGTCGCGGCACAGATACGCAGTATTTT	CASSQSRGTDTQYF
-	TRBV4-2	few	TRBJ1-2	TGTGCCAGCAGCCAAGATCCGGGATTAAACTATGGCTACACCTTC	CASSQDPGLNYGYTF
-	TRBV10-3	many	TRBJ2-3	TGTGCCATCAGTGAGTCCCTAGTCAGCACAGATACGCAGTATTTT	CAISESLVSTDTQYF
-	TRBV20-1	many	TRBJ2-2	TGCAGTCCTTCCCTAGGCGGCCCGCGAAACACCGGGGAGCTGTTTTTT	CSPSLGGPRNTGELFF
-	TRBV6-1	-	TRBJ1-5	TGTGCCAGCAGTGATAATCGGGCTAGCAATCAGACCCAGCATTTT	CASSDNRASNQTQHF
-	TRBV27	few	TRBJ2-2	TGTGCCAGCAGTGGACAAGGGTACACCGGGGAGCTGTTTTTT	CASSGQGYTGELFF
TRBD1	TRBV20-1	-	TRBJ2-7	TGCAGTGCCGAAGGACAGGGATCCAATCAGTACTTC	CSAEGQGSNQYF
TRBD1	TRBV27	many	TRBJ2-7	TGTGCCAGCAGCGACGACAGGGGATACGAGCAGTACTTC	CASSDDRGYEQYF
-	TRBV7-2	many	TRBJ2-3	TGTGCCAGCACCGACATAGCAACAGATACGCAGTATTTT	CASTDIATDTQYF
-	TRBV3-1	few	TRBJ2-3	TGTGCCAGCAGCACTCGAGGACCAGATACGCAGTATTTT	CASSTRGPDTQYF
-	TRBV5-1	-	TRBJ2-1	TGCGCCAGCAGCCTCCAGGGCAGGGACTCCTACAATGAGCAGTTCTTC	CASSLQGRDSYNEQFF
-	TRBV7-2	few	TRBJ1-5	TGTGCCAGCAGCTTAGAGATAGCCCTCCTCAATCAGCCCCAGCATTTT	CASSLEIALLNQPQHF
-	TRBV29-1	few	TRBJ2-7	TGCAGCGTTCGGTGGTCGGGGTACGAGCAGTACTTC	CSVRWSGYEQYF
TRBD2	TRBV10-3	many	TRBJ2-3	TGTGCCATCAGTCAGCTAGCGGGCGGTACTGATACGCAGTATTTT	CAISQLAGGTDTQYF
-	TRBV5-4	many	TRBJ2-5	TGTGCCAGCAGCTTGGAGCCGGAGACCCAGTACTTC	CASSLEPETQYF
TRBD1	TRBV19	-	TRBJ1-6	TGTGCCAGTAGCAGAACACAGGCGACAGGGTCACCCCTCCACTTT	CASSRTQATGSPLHF
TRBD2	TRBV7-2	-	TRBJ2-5	TGTGCCAGCAGCTTAAAGGGACTAGCACCGGAGACCCAGTACTTC	CASSLKGLAPETQYF
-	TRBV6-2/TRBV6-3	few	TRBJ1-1	TGTGCCAGCAGTTACCGGGGCTACACTGAAGCTTTCTTT	CASSYRGYTEAFF
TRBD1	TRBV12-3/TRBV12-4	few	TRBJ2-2	TGTGCCAGCAGTCTACGGGACAGGGGATCCGGGGAGCTGTTTTTT	CASSLRDRGSGELFF
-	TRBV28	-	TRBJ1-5	TGTGCCAGCAGTCCCCCCCCTGTCGATCCCCAGCATTTT	CASSPPPVDPQHF
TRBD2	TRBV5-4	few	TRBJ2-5	TGTGCCAGCAGCTTACTAGCGGGAGGACAAGAGACCCAGTACTTC	CASSLLAGGQETQYF
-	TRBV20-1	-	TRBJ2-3	TGCAGTGCTAGACGGACACACCTGGGGGCAGATACGCAGTATTTT	CSARRTHLGADTQYF
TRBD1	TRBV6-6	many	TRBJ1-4	TGTGCCAGCAGGCTGGGACAGAACGAAAAACTGTTTTTT	CASRLGQNEKLFF
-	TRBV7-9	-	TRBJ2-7	TGTGCCAGCAGCTTAGAGGCCGAAGGCTGGAAGCAGTACTTC	CASSLEAEGWKQYF
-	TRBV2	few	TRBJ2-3	TGTGCCAGCACCCGGTCGGAGACAGATACGCAGTATTTT	CASTRSETDTQYF
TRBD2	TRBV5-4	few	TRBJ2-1	TGTGCCAGCAGCCCGGGACTAGCGGGAATCGACTTAGGTTTTAATGAGCAGTTCTTC	CASSPGLAGIDLGFNEQFF
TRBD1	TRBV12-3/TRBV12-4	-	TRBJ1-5	TGTGCCAGCAGACCGGGACAGGGGTTGCGGCCCCAGCATTTT	CASRPGQGLRPQHF
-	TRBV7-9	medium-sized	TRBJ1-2	TGTGCCAGCAGCAATTCCGGGGCCGGAGGCATCTATGGCTACACCTTC	CASSNSGAGGIYGYTF
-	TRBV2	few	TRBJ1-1	TGTGCCAGCAGTGCCAGCATGAACACTGAAGCTTTCTTT	CASSASMNTEAFF
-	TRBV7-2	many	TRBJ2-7	TGTGCCAGCATAAGTCCCGGAGGATCGGGCTACGAGCAGTACTTC	CASISPGGSGYEQYF
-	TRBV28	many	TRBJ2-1	TGTGCCAGCAGTTCGGAGGGGGGGAGGAATGAGCAGTTCTTC	CASSSEGGRNEQFF
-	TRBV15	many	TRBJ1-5	TGTGCCACCAGACCGGGAGGGACGGGGCCCCAGCATTTT	CATRPGGTGPQHF
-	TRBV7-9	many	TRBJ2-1	TGTGCCAGCAGCTTCCGGGGCCCAGCGGAGTACAATGAGCAGTTCTTC	CASSFRGPAEYNEQFF
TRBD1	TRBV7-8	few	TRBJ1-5	TGTGCCAGCAGCCCTAGGGGTGACAGGGGGCGAAATCAGCCCCAGCATTTT	CASSPRGDRGRNQPQHF
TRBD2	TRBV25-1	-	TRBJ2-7	TGTGCCAGCAGTGAAGGGACTAGCGGGGGAAACTCCTACGAGCAGTACTTC	CASSEGTSGGNSYEQYF
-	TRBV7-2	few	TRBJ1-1	TGTGCCAGCAGCACCCTCGCGGCAGGGAGATACACTGAAGCTTTCTTT	CASSTLAAGRYTEAFF
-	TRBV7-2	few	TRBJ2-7	TGTGCCAGCAGCTTAGCTGTATCCTCATCCTACGAGCAGTACTTC	CASSLAVSSSYEQYF
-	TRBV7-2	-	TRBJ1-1	TGTGCCAGCAGCCGCATCCAGGGAGCCACTGAAGCTTTCTTT	CASSRIQGATEAFF
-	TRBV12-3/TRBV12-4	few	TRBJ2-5	TGTGCCAGCACTCCGCTACAGCCACCGCTCCAAGAGACCCAGTACTTC	CASTPLQPPLQETQYF
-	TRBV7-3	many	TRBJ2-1	TGTGCCAGCAGCCCAACAGCGGGTAGGCTGTACAATGAGCAGTTCTTC	CASSPTAGRLYNEQFF
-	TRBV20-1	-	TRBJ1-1	TGCAGTGCTAGTGGGCGGGGAGGACCCTCACGGGCTTTCTTT	CSASGRGGPSRAFF
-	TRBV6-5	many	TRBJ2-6	TGTGCCAGCGGCTCTGGGGCCAACGTCCTGACTTTC	CASGSGANVLTF
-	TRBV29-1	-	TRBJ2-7	TGCAGCGCAGGTGGGGCTGGCGGCTACGAGCAGTACTTC	CSAGGAGGYEQYF
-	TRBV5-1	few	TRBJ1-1	TGCGCCAGCAGCTTGGCGCCAGACTTGAACACTGAAGCTTTCTTT	CASSLAPDLNTEAFF
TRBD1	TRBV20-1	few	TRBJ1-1	TGCAGTGCTAGAGATCGGACAGGGGCGGACACTGAAGCTTTCTTT	CSARDRTGADTEAFF
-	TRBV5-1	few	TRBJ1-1	TGCGCCAGCAGTCCAAATCCTGACAGCACTGAAGCTTTCTTT	CASSPNPDSTEAFF